The entry below gives a single T cell receptor beta chain sequence along with its context. At one of its ends the junction is not consistent with the germline gene, which may arise from a read error. The sample comes from a study of blood T cells in healthy people across ages. The CDR3 covers 13 residues. CDR1 and CDR2 (germline): SGHRS, YFSETQ. Primers used in a second PCR of about 6 to 11 cycles were a sample-barcoded 5' primer and a J-beta primer mix. TCRdb re-called the 5' RACE reads with MiXCR, one entry per CDR3 protein. Altogether 500,000 to 650,000 distinct CDR3 sequences are present, 27% being singletons, with the ten largest covering approximately 3.7%. Separately, the same data were catalogued under a study of T cells of mothers and their children. That publication notes: Donation involved a few healthy Caucasian mothers and the six children that they had.

This TCR was sampled from a boy between 2 and 15 years old in good health. The chain uses TRBV5-1 and TRBJ1-2, with D uncertain. Sequenced input: blood. The DNA of the CDR3 is TGCGTCAGCAGCTTGCCAGGACTCTATGGCTACACCTTC. Protein sequence: CVSSLPGLYGYTF.